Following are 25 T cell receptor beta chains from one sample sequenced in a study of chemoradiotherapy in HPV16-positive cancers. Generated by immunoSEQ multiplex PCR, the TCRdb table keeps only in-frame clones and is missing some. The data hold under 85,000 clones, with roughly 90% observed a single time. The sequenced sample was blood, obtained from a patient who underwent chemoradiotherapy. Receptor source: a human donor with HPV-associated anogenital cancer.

The CDR3 DNA is TGTGCCAGCAGTTACTCGACAGGGGGCTACACTGAAGCTTTCTTT. This sequence encodes CASSYSTGGYTEAFF. The chain has TRBV6-5 and TRBJ1-1, with 10 bases aligning to TRBD1. Germline CDR1 MNHEY, CDR2 SVGAGI. The V segment lost 0 bases and the J segment 3 bases; nucleotides outside the gene matches: 1. This CDR3 is built from 15 residues.

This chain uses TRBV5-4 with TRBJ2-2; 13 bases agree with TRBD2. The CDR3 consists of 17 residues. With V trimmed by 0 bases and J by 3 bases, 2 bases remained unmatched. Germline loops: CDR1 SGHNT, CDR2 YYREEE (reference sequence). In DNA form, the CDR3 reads TGTGCCAGCAGCTTGGGGACTAGCGGGAGCGACACCGGGGAGCTGTTTTTT. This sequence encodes CASSLGTSGSDTGELFF.

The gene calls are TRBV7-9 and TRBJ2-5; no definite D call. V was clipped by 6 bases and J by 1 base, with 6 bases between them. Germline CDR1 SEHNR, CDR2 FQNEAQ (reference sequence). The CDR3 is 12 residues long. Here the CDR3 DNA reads TGTGCCAGCAGTCGGACCCAAGAGACCCAGTACTTC. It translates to CASSRTQETQYF.

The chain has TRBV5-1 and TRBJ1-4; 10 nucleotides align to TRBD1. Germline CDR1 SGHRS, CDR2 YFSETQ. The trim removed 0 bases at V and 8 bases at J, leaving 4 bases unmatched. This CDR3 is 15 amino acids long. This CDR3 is CASSLVGTGAEKLFF. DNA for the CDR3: TGCGCCAGCAGCTTGGTTGGGACAGGGGCAGAAAAACTGTTTTTT.

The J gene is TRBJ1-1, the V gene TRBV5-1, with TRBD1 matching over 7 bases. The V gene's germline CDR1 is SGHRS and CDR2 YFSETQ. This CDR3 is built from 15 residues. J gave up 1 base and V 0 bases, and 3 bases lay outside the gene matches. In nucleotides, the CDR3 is TGCGCCAGCAGCTTGGGGGACAGCACGAACACTGAAGCTTTCTTT. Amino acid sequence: CASSLGDSTNTEAFF.

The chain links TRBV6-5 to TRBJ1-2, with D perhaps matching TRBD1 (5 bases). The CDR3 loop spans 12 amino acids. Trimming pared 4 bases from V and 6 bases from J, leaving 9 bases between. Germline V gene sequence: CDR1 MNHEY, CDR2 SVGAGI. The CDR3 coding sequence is TGTGCCAGCAGTTCGCGGGGGGATGGCTACACCTTC. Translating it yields CASSSRGDGYTF.

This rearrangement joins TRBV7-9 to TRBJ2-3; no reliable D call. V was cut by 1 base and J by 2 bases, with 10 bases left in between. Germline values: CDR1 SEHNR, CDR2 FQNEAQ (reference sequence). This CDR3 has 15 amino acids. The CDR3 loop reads CASSLGALLTDTQYF. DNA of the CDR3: TGTGCCAGCAGCTTAGGAGCCCTCCTCACAGATACGCAGTATTTT.

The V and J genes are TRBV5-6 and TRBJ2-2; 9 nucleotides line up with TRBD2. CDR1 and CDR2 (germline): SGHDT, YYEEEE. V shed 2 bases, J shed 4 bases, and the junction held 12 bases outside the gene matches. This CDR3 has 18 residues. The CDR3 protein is CASSLSASGIKVTGELFF. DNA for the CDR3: TGTGCCAGCAGCTTATCGGCTAGCGGGATAAAGGTCACCGGGGAGCTGTTTTTT.

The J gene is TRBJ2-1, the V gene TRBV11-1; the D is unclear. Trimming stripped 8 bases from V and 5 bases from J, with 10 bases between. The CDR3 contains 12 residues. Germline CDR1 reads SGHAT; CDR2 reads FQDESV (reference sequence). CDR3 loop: CASGGQNNEQFF. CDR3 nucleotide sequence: TGTGCCAGCGGTGGTCAAAACAATGAGCAGTTCTTC.

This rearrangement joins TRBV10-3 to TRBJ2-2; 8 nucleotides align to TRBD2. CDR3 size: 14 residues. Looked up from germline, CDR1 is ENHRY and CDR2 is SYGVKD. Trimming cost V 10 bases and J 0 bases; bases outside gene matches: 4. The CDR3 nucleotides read TGTGCCAGCGCGGGACTAGCGAACACCGGGGAGCTGTTTTTT. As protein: CASAGLANTGELFF.

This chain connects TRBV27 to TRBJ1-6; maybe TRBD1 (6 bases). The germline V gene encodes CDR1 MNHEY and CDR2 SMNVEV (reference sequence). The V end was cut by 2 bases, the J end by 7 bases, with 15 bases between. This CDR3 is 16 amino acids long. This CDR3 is CASSLTNTGQNSPLHF. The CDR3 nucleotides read TGTGCCAGCAGTTTAACAAACACGGGACAAAATTCACCCCTCCACTTT.

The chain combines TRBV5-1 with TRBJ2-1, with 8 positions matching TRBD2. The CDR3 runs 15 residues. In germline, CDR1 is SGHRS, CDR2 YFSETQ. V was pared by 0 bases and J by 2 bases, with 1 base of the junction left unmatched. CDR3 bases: TGCGCCAGCAGCTTGGAAGCGGGAGCCTACAATGAGCAGTTCTTC. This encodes CASSLEAGAYNEQFF. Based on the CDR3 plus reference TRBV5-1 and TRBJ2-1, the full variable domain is KAGVTQTPRYLIKTRGQQVTLSCSPISGHRSVSWYQQTPGQGLQFLFEYFSETQRNKGNFPGRFSGRQFSNSRSEMNVSTLELGDSALYLCASSLEAGAYNEQFFGPGTRLTVL.

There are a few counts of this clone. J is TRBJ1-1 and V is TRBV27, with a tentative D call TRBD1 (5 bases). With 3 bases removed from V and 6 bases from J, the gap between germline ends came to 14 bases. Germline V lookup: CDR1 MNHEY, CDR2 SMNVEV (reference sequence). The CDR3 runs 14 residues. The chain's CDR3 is CASSFRRDPPEAFF. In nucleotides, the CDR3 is TGTGCCAGCAGTTTTCGCAGGGACCCACCTGAAGCTTTCTTT.

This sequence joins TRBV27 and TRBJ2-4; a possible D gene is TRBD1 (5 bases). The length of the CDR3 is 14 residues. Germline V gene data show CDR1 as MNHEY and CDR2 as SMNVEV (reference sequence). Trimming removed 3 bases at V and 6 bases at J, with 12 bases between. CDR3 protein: CASSFKGTGNIQYF. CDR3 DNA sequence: TGTGCCAGCAGTTTCAAGGGAACAGGAAACATTCAGTACTTC.

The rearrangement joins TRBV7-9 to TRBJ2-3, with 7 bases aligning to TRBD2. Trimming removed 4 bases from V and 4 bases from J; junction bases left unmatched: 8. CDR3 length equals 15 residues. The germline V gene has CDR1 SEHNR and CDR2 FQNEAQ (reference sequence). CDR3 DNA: TGTGCCAGCAGCTCCCAAACTACTAGCGCAGATACGCAGTATTTT. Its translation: CASSSQTTSADTQYF.

The CDR3 DNA reads TGTGCCAGCAATTCGGCCGGGGAGCTGTTTTTT. This gives the protein CASNSAGELFF. This chain uses TRBV2 with TRBJ2-2; no clear D gene. V lost 7 bases to trimming and J lost 6 bases, with 6 bases between them. This CDR3 comprises 11 residues. Germline CDR1 and CDR2: SNHLY and FYNNEI.

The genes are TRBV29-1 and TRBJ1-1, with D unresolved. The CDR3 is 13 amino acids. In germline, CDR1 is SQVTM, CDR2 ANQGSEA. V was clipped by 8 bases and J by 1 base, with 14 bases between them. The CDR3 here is CSHLGDTNTEAFF. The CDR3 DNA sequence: TGCAGCCACCTTGGAGACACGAACACTGAAGCTTTCTTT.

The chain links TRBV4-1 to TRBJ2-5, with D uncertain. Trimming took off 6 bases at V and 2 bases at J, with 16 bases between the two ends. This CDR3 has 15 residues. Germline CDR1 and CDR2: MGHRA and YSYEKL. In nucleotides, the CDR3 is TGCGCCAGCAGGAAGGTTCCTCTAACGCAAGAGACCCAGTACTTC. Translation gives CASRKVPLTQETQYF.

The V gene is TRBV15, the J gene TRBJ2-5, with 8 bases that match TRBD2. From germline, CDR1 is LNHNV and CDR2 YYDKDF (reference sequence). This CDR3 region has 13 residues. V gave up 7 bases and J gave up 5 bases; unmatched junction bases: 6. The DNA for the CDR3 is TGTGCCACCACCGCAGCGGGGGAGGAGACCCAGTACTTC. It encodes CATTAAGEETQYF.

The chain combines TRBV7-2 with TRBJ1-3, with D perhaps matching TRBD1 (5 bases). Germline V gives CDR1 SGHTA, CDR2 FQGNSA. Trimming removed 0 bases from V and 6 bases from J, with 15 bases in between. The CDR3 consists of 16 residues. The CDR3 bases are TGTGCCAGCAGCTTAGCGGCAGCAGGGTCCCTAAACACCATATATTTT. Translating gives CASSLAAAGSLNTIYF. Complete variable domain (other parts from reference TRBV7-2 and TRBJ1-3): GAGVSQSPSNKVTEKGKDVELRCDPISGHTALYWYRQSLGQGLEFLIYFQGNSAPDKSGLPSDRFSAERTGGSVSTLTIQRTQQEDSAVYLCASSLAAAGSLNTIYFGEGSWLTVV.

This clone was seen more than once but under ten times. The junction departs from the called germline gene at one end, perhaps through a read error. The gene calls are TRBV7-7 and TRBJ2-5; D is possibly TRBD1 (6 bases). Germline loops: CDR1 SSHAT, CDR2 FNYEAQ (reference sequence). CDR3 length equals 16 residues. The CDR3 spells CASSLGKMVRGETQYF. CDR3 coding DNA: TGTGCTAGCAGCTTAGGGAAAATGGTCAGGGGAGAGACCCAGTACTTC.

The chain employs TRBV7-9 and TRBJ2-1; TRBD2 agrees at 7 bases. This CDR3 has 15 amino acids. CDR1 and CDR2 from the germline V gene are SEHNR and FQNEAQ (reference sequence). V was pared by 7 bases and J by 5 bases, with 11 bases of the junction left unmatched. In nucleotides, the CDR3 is TGTGCCAGCAATCCCGGGGGGAGCCGTGACAATGAGCAGTTCTTC. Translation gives CASNPGGSRDNEQFF.

Here the CDR3 DNA reads TGTGCCAGCAGCTTGCGGCCAGGCACAGATACGCAGTATTTT. Translation: CASSLRPGTDTQYF. The chain combines TRBV5-6 with TRBJ2-3; D ambiguous. Germline-derived CDR1 and CDR2 are SGHDT and YYEEEE. V was shortened by 1 base and J by 1 base, with 7 bases between the two germline ends. The length of the CDR3 is 14 residues.

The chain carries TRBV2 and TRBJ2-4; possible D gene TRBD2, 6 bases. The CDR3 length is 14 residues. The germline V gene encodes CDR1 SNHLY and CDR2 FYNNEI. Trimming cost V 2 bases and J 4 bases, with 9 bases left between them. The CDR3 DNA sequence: TGTGCCAGCAGTGAAAGGGCGGGGAAAAACATTCAGTACTTC. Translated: CASSERAGKNIQYF.

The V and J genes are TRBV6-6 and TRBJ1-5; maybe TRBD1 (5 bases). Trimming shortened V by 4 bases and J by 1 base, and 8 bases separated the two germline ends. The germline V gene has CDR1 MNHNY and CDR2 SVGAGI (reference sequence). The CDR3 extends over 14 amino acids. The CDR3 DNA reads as TGTGCCAGCAGTTGGGGACGGAGCAATCAGCCCCAGCATTTT. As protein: CASSWGRSNQPQHF.